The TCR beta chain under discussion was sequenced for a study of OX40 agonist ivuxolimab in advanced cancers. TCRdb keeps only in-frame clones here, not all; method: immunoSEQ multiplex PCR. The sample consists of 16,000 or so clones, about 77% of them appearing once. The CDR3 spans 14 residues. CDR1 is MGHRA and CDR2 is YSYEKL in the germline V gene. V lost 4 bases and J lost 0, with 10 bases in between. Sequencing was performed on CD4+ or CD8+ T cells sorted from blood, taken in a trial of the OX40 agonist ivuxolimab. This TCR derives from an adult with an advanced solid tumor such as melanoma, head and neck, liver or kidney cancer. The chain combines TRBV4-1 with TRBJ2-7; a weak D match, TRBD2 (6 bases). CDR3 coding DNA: TGCGCCAGCAGCCTAACGGGGGTCTCCTACGAGCAGTACTTC. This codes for CASSLTGVSYEQYF.